This T cell receptor (beta chain) was recovered during a study of blood T cell repertoires in COVID-19. For the study at large: The origin of the acute and convalescent COVID-19 samples was the United States, Italy and Spain.

CDR1 MNHNY and CDR2 SVGAGI come from the germline V gene (reference sequence). V shed 8 bases and J shed 0 bases, with 8 bases lying between them. The CDR3 totals 12 residues. As processed by the authors: Using reference gene primer amplification, nucleated cell counts were estimated. Produced via immunoSEQ multiplex PCR; TCRdb's table is partial and in-frame only. The V and J calls and the clone size are those of that table, but D and trimming were determined from the DNA. The sample lists about 180,000 clones; about 81% were seen once. The source material was peripheral blood. This TCR came from a woman aged 70-85 years with acute or convalescent COVID-19. The genes are TRBV6-6 and TRBJ2-7, with no clear D. The CDR3: CASGTSSYEQYF. The DNA for the CDR3 is TGTGCCAGCGGCACATCCTCCTACGAGCAGTACTTC.